This section outlines one T cell receptor beta chain sequence together with its context. Its antigen is not identified. The sample originates from a study of cytomegalovirus exposure and HLA in healthy donors. Findings and limits, study-wide: TRBV6-2, TRBV6-3 and some other V segments were unresolvable in 87-base-pair reads. The study recorded 160 or so TCR beta chains that were cytomegalovirus-associated. Earlier analysis found most TCR beta V segments productive about 90% or about 30% of the time. A later analysis showed HLA-associated TCR beta chains outstripping equally common others in clonal expansion.

With 60 Vbeta and 13 Jbeta primers, the PCR was carried out. Profiled with immunoSEQ multiplex PCR; TCRdb holds only in-frame clones, not every one. The table has around 130,000 clones, about two thirds seen once; the top ten hold about 3%. Germline V gene lookup returns CDR1 SGHVS and CDR2 FQNEAQ. The V gene lost 4 bases and the J gene lost 4 bases, with 10 bases spanning the gap. The CDR3 is 13 amino acids. V usage is TRBV7-8 and J usage is TRBJ1-1; D uncertain. Material: PBMCs. This clonotype originated in a human donor in good health. The CDR3 bases are TGTGCCAGCAGCTCAGTTGCAAGCACTGAAGCTTTCTTT. This translates into CASSSVASTEAFF.